The clone carrying this T cell receptor beta chain has more than one count but fewer than ten. CDR3 length: 14 amino acids. The data belong to a study of shared clonotypes between healthy human individuals. Pooled CD45RO+ cells and CCR7-negative CD45RA+ TemRA cells made up CD8 memory. Here immunoSEQ multiplex PCR was the method, and the copy in TCRdb shows in-frame clones only, minus some. This sample has about 120,000 clones, with around 73% found just once. The receptor was derived from a woman in her 30s in good health. J is TRBJ2-6 and V is TRBV1; TRBD1 was called by the table and not checked on the DNA. TRBV1 has pseudogene status. What was sequenced was memory CD8+ T cells sorted from blood. Subset denoted: CD45RO+ cells pooled with CCR7-negative TemRA cells. CDR3 DNA sequence: TGCACCAGCAGATCACAAAGTCGGGCCAACGTCCTGACTTTC. It is translated as CTSRSQSRANVLTF.